This TCR beta chain originates from a study of human T cells and chemical hapten exposure. The sample's time point: patch test 1, 2 weeks after DPC sensitization. The sample's treatment: therapeutic diphenylcyclopropenone sensitization with weekly scalp DPC. Ahead of applying each patch test, blood was sampled. This clonotype was recorded at least ten times. V lost 0 bases, J lost 0 bases, and 24 bases lay in between. Germline CDR1 is SGHDN and CDR2 is FVKESK. CDR3 size: 21 residues. TCRdb re-derived calls from the RACE reads in MiXCR, one entry per CDR3 protein. The data hold nearly 350,000 distinct CDR3 sequences, with around 7% observed a single time.

The TCR originated in a woman under 30 with alopecia areata. Some clones in this sample may be carry-over from other donors' samples. The specimen was whole blood, collected in connection with sensitization to the hapten diphenylcyclopropenone (DPC). The chain joins TRBV14 to TRBJ2-1; maybe TRBD2 (5 bases). The CDR3 reads CASSQEGRGSVLLYSYNEQFF. DNA of the CDR3: TGTGCCAGCAGCCAAGAGGGGAGAGGTTCGGTTCTCCTATACTCCTACAATGAGCAGTTCTTC.